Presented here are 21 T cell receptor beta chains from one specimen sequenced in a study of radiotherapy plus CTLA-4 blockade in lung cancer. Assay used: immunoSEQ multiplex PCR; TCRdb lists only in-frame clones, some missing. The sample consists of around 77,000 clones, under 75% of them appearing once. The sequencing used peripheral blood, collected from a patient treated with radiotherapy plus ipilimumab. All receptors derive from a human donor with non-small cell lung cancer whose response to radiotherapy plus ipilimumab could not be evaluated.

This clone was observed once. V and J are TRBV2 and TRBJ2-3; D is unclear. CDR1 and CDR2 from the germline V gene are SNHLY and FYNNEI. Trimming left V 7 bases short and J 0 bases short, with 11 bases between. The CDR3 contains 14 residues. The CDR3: CASKAFHSTDTQYF. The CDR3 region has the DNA TGTGCCAGCAAAGCGTTCCATAGCACAGATACGCAGTATTTT.

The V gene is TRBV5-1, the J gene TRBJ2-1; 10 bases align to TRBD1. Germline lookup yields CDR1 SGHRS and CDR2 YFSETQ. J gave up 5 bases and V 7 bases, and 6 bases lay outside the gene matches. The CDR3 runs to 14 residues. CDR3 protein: CASAGTGANNEQFF. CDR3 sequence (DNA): TGCGCCAGCGCCGGGACAGGGGCCAACAATGAGCAGTTCTTC.

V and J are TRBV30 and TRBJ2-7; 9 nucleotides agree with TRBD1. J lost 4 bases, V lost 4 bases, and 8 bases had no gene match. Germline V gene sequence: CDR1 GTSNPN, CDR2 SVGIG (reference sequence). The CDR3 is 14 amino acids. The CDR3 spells CAWKRQGVLYEQYF. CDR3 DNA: TGTGCCTGGAAAAGACAGGGGGTTTTGTACGAGCAGTACTTC. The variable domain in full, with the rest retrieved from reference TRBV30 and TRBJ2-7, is SQTIHQWPATLVQPVGSPLSLECTVEGTSNPNLYWYRQAAGRGLQLLFYSVGIGQISSEVPQNLSASRPQDRQFILSSKKLLLSDSGFYLCAWKRQGVLYEQYFGPGTRLTVT.

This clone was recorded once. The CDR3 nucleotides are TGTGCCAGCAGCCAAGATTTCGGGGTCTATGGCTACACCTTC. This codes for CASSQDFGVYGYTF. V gene TRBV14 combines with J gene TRBJ1-2; D remains unclear. CDR3 length equals 14 residues. The germline V and J ends were trimmed by 0 bases and 4 bases, with 9 bases remaining between them. From germline, CDR1 is SGHDN and CDR2 FVKESK. Combining the CDR3 with reference TRBV14 and TRBJ1-2 gives the whole variable domain EAGVTQFPSHSVIEKGQTVTLRCDPISGHDNLYWYRRVMGKEIKFLLHFVKESKQDESGMPNNRFLAERTGGTYSTLKVQPAELEDSGVYFCASSQDFGVYGYTFGSGTRLTVV.

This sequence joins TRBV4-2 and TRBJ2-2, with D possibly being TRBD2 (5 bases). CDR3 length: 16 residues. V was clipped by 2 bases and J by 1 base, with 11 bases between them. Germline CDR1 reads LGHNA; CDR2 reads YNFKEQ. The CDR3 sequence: CASSQLAGQNTGELFF. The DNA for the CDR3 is TGTGCCAGCAGCCAACTGGCGGGCCAGAACACCGGGGAGCTGTTTTTT.

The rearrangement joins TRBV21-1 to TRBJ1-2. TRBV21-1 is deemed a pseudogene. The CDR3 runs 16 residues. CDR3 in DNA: TGTGCCAGCAGCAAAGAGGGATCGGGATCGAACTATGGCTACACCTTC. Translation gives CASSKEGSGSNYGYTF.

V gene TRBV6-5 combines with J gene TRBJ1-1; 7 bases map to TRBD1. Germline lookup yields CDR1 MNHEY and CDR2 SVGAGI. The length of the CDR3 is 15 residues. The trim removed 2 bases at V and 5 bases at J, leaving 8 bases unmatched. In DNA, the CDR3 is TGTGCCAGCAGTTACGAGTTGGGACAGATTACTGAAGCTTTCTTT. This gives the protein CASSYELGQITEAFF.

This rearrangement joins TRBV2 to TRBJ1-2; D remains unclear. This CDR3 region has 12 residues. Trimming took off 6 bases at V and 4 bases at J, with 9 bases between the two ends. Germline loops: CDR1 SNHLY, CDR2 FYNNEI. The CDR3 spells CASRQMLYGYTF. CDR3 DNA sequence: TGTGCCAGCAGGCAGATGCTCTATGGCTACACCTTC.

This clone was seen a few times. This CDR3 is CASSISDWAGNSPLHF. CDR3 coding DNA: TGTGCCAGTAGTATATCGGATTGGGCAGGGAATTCACCCCTCCACTTT. J is TRBJ1-6 and V is TRBV19; possible D gene TRBD1, 5 bases. Germline CDR1 reads LNHDA; CDR2 reads SQIVND (reference sequence). V shed 2 bases and J shed 7 bases, with 15 bases lying between them. The CDR3 is 16 residues long.

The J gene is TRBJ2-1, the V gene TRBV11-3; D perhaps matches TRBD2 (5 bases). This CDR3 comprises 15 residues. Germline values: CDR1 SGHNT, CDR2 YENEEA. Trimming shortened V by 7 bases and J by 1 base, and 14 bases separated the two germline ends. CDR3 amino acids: CASNGEGRSYNEQFF. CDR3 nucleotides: TGTGCCAGCAATGGTGAGGGCAGGTCCTACAATGAGCAGTTCTTC. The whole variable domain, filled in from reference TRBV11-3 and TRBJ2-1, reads EAGVVQSPRYKIIEKKQPVAFWCNPISGHNTLYWYLQNLGQGPELLIRYENEEAVDDSQLPKDRFSAERLKGVDSTLKIQPAELGDSAVYLCASNGEGRSYNEQFFGPGTRLTVL.

In nucleotides, the CDR3 is TGTGCCAGCAGCTCGCTTCCGGGACAGTCCTACGAGCAGTACTTC. It codes for CASSSLPGQSYEQYF. The gene calls are TRBV9 and TRBJ2-7, with TRBD1 matching 7 bases. Trimming at V came to 4 bases and at J to 1 base, leaving 8 bases not matched to a gene. The V gene's germline CDR1 is SGDLS and CDR2 YYNGEE. The length of the CDR3 is 15 residues.

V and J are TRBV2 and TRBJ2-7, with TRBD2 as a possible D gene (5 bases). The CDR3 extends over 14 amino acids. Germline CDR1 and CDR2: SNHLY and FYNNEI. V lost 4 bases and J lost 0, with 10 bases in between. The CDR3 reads CASSGESSSYEQYF. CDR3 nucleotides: TGTGCCAGCAGTGGGGAGTCAAGCTCCTACGAGCAGTACTTC.

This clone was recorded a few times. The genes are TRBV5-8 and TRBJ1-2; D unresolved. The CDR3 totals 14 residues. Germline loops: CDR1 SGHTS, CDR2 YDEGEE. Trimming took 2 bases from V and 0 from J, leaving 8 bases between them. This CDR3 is CASSFLTANYGYTF. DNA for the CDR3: TGTGCCAGCAGCTTCCTAACAGCTAACTATGGCTACACCTTC. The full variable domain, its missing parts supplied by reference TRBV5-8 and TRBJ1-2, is EAGVTQSPTHLIKTRGQQATLRCSPISGHTSVYWYQQALGLGLQFLLWYDEGEERNRGNFPPRFSGRQFPNYSSELNVNALELEDSALYLCASSFLTANYGYTFGSGTRLTVV.

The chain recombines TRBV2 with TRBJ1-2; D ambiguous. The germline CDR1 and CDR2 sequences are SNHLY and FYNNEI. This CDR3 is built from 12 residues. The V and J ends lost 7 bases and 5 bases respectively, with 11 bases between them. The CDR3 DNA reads TGTGCCAGCACCAGAGCGGGTTATGGCTACACCTTC. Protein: CASTRAGYGYTF.

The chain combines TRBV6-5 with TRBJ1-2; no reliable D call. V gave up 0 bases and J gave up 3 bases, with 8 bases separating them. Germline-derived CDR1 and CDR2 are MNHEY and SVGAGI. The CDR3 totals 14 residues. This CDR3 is CASSYSEGYYGYTF. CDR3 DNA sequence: TGTGCCAGCAGTTACTCGGAGGGATACTATGGCTACACCTTC.

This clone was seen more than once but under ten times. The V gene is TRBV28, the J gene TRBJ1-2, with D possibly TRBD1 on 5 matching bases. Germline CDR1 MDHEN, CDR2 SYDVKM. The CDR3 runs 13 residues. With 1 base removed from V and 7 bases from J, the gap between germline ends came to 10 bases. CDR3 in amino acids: CASSLYGGLGYTF. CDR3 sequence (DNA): TGTGCCAGCAGTTTATACGGGGGACTTGGCTACACCTTC.

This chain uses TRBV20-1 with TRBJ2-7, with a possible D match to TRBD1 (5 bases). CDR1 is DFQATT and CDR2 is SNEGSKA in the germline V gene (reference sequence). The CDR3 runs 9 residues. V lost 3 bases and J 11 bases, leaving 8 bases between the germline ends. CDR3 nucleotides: TGCAGTGCTAGTCCAGGGAAGTACTTC. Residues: CSASPGKYF.

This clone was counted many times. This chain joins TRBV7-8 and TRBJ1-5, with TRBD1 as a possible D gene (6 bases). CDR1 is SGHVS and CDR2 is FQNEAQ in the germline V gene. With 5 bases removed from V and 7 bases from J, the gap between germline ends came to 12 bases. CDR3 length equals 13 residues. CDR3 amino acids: CASSRTGNQPQHF. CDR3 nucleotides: TGTGCCAGCAGCCGAACAGGGAACCAGCCCCAGCATTTT.

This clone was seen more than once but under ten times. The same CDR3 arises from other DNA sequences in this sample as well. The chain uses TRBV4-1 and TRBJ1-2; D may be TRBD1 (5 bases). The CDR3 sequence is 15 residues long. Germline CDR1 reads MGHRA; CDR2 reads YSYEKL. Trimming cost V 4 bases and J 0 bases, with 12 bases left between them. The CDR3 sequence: CASSPRGVANYGYTF. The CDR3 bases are TGCGCCAGCAGCCCGCGGGGGGTCGCTAACTATGGCTACACCTTC.

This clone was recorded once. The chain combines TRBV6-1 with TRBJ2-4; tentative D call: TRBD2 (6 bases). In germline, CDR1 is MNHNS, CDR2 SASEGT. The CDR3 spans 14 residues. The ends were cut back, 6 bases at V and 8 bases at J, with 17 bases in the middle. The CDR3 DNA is TGTGCCAGCAGAGAGGGACTCGTAGGGGACATTCAGTACTTC. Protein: CASREGLVGDIQYF.

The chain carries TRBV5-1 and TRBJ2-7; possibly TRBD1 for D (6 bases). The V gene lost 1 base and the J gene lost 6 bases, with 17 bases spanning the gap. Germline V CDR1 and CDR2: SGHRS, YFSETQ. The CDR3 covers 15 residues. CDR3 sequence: CASSLLGGERREQYF. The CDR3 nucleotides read TGCGCCAGCAGCTTGTTAGGGGGAGAGCGGCGCGAGCAGTACTTC.